Below, 7 T cell receptor beta chains from the same sample are listed, as sequenced in a study of CD4+ T cells in melanoma. Libraries were prepared by immunoSEQ multiplex PCR; TCRdb keeps only in-frame clonotypes and omits some of them. Among about 16,000 clones listed, around 69% were seen once. Material for sequencing was cells from a culture (not recorded whether cultured in vitro). The receptor source for this set is a human donor with melanoma.

This chain connects TRBV6-6 to TRBJ1-4, with D hard to call. Trimming removed 5 bases at V and 4 bases at J, with 11 bases between. Germline V lookup: CDR1 MNHNY, CDR2 SVGAGI (reference sequence). The CDR3 has 14 residues. The CDR3 spells CASSQYPGNEKLFF. In DNA, the CDR3 is TGTGCCAGCAGTCAGTATCCCGGTAATGAAAAACTGTTTTTT.

The chain uses TRBV9 and TRBJ1-4; tentative D call: TRBD1 (5 bases). Germline V gene lookup returns CDR1 SGDLS and CDR2 YYNGEE. Deletions cut 3 bases from V and 8 bases from J, with 17 bases between. This CDR3 comprises 15 residues. CDR3 sequence (DNA): TGTGCCAGCAGCGCCGGGCAGGGTGGCGGCGAAAAACTGTTTTTT. Translated: CASSAGQGGGEKLFF.

This rearrangement joins TRBV5-1 to TRBJ2-3; 7 nucleotides match TRBD2. V was pared by 7 bases and J by 0 bases, with 5 bases of the junction left unmatched. The CDR3 has 14 residues. From germline, CDR1 is SGHRS and CDR2 YFSETQ. CDR3 DNA sequence: TGCGCCAGCGGGGGGGACGGTAGCACAGATACGCAGTATTTT. Translating gives CASGGDGSTDTQYF.

This clone was counted between two and nine times. The chain uses TRBV10-2 and TRBJ2-1; D possibly corresponds to TRBD2 (5 bases). The ends were cut back, 6 bases at V and 7 bases at J, with 13 bases in the middle. The CDR3 covers 13 residues. CDR1 WSHSY and CDR2 SAAADI come from the germline V gene. The CDR3 bases are TGCGCCAGCAGCCGGGGTGTAGGGAATGAGCAGTTCTTC. Its translation: CASSRGVGNEQFF.

The CDR3 DNA is TGTGCCAGCAGTGAAGGGGCAGGGGGCATATGGGGCTACACCTTC. This gives the protein CASSEGAGGIWGYTF. The V call is TRBV6-1, the J call TRBJ1-2; TRBD1 matches 8 bases. Germline V gene data show CDR1 as MNHNS and CDR2 as SASEGT. This CDR3 spans 15 amino acids. With V trimmed by 1 base and J by 8 bases, 9 bases remained unmatched.

In its sample, this clone was seen a few times. The V and J genes are TRBV5-1 and TRBJ2-7; 7 nucleotides line up with TRBD1. The CDR3 length is 17 residues. V lost 4 bases, J lost 1 base, and 14 bases stayed unmatched. CDR1 and CDR2 from the germline V gene are SGHRS and YFSETQ. The CDR3 is CASSATGTASPSYEQYF. CDR3 nucleotide sequence: TGCGCCAGCAGCGCTACCGGGACAGCCTCCCCTTCCTACGAGCAGTACTTC.

J is TRBJ2-7 and V is TRBV11-2, with D uncertain. V was cut by 3 bases and J by 5 bases, with 23 bases left in between. This CDR3 is built from 17 residues. The germline CDR1 and CDR2 sequences are SGHAT and FQNNGV. CDR3 sequence reads: CASSFKIRAPVLHEQYF. The CDR3 bases are TGTGCCAGCAGCTTCAAGATCCGGGCCCCTGTGCTTCACGAGCAGTACTTC.